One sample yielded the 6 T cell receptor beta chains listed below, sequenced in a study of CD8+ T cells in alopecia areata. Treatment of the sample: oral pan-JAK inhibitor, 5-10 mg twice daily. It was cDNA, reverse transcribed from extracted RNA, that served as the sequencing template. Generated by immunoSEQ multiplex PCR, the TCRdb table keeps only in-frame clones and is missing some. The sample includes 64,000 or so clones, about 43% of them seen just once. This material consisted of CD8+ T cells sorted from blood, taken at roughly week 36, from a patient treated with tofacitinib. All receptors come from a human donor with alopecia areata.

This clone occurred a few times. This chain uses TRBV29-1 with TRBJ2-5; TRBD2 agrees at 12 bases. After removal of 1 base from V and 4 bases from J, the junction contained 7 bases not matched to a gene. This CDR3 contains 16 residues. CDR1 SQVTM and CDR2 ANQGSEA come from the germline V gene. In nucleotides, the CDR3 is TGCAGCGTTGAAGGACTAGCGGGAGTCTCGGGAGAGACCCAGTACTTC. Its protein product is CSVEGLAGVSGETQYF.

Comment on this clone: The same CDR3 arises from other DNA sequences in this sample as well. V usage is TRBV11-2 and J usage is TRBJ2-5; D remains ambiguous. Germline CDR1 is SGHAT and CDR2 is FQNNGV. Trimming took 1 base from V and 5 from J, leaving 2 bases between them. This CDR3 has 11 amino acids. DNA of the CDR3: TGTGCCAGCAGCTTAGGCGAGACCCAGTACTTC. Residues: CASSLGETQYF.

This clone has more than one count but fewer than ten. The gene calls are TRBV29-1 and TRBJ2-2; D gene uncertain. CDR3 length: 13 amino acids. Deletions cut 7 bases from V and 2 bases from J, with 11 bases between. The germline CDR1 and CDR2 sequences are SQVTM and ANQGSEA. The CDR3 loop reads CSASGRNTGELFF. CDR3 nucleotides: TGCAGCGCCTCGGGTCGTAACACCGGGGAGCTGTTTTTT.

The CDR3 sequence is CASSQQREIPDTQYF. As DNA, the CDR3 is TGCGCCAGCAGCCAACAGCGGGAGATTCCAGATACGCAGTATTTT. V is TRBV4-1 and J is TRBJ2-3; 8 bases align to TRBD2. Germline V gives CDR1 MGHRA, CDR2 YSYEKL. Trimming took 2 bases from V and 4 from J; bases not matched to a gene: 5. The CDR3 extends over 15 amino acids.

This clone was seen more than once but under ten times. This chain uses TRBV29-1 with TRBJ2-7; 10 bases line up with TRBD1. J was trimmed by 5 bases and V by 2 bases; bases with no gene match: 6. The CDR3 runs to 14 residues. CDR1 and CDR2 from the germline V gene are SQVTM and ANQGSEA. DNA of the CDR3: TGCAGCGTTGAATTTGGGACAGGGGCCAACGAGCAGTACTTC. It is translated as CSVEFGTGANEQYF.

In DNA form, the CDR3 reads TGCAGCGTTGAGAGAGGAGGTGATGGCTACACCTTC. Translating gives CSVERGGDGYTF. The chain combines TRBV29-1 with TRBJ1-2; D gene uncertain. CDR1 and CDR2 from the germline V gene are SQVTM and ANQGSEA. Trimming shortened V by 3 bases and J by 6 bases, and 11 bases separated the two germline ends. CDR3 length equals 12 residues.